This T cell receptor beta chain was profiled in a study of blood T cell repertoires in COVID-19. Trimming took 4 bases from V and 2 from J; bases not matched to a gene: 9. CDR1 is MNHEY, CDR2 SVGAGI, per germline. CDR3 length: 16 residues. Assay: immunoSEQ multiplex PCR; the TCRdb copy retains only in-frame clones and omits some. Here the sample spans 60,000 to 80,000 clones, roughly 89% being singletons. The sequencing sample was made of peripheral blood. V and J are TRBV6-5 and TRBJ2-7; 9 nucleotides agree with TRBD1. The TCR was taken from a man between 60 and 70 years old with acute or convalescent COVID-19. CDR3 nucleotides: TGTGCCAGCAGTTCCGGAATGACAGGGGGTGCCTACGAGCAGTACTTC. Protein: CASSSGMTGGAYEQYF.